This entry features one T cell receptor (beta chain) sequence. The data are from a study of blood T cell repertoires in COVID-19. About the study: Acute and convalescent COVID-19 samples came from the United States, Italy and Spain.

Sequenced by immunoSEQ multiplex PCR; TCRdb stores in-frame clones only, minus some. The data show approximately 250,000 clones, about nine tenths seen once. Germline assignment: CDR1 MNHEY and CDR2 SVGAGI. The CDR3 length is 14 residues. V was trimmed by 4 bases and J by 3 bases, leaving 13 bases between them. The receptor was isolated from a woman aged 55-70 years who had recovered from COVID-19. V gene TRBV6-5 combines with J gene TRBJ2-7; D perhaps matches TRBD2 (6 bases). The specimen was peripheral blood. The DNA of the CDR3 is TGTGCCAGCAGTTTAACCGGGACTTACTACGAGCAGTACTTC. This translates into CASSLTGTYYEQYF.